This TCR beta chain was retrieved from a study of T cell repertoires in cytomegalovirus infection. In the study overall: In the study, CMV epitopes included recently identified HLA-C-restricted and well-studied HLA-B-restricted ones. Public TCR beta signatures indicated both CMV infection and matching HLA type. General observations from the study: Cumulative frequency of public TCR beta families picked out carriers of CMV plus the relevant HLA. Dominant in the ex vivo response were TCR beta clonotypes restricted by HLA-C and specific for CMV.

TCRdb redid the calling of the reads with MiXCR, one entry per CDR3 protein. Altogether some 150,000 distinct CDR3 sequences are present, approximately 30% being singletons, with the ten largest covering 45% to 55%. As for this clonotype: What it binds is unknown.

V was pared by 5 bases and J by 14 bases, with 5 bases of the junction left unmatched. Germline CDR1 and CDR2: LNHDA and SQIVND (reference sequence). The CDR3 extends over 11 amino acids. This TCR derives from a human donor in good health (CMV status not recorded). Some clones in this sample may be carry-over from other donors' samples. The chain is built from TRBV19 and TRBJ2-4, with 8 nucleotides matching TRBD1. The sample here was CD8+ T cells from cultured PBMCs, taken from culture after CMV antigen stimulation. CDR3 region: CASSPGGAEYF. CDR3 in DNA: TGTGCCAGTAGTCCAGGGGGCGCGGAGTACTTC.